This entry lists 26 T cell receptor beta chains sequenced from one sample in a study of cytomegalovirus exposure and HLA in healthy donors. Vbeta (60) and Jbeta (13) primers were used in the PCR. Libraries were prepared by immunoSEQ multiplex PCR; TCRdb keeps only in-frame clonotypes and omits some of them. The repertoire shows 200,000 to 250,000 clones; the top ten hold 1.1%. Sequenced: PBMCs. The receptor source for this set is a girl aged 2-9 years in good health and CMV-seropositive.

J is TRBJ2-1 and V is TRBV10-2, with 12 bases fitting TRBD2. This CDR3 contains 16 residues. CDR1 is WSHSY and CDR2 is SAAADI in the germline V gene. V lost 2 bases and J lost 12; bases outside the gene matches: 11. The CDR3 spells CASSEEVGLAGGGQFF. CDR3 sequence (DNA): TGCGCCAGCAGTGAGGAAGTGGGACTAGCGGGCGGGGGGCAGTTCTTC.

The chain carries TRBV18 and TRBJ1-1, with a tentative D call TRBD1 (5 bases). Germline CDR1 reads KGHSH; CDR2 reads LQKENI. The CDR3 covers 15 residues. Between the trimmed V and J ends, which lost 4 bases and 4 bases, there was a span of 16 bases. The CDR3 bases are TGTGCCAGCTCACGTATTATCGCGGGACGCACTGAAGCTTTCTTT. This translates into CASSRIIAGRTEAFF. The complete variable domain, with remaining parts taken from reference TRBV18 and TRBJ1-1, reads NAGVMQNPRHLVRRRGQEARLRCSPMKGHSHVYWYRQLPEEGLKFMVYLQKENIIDESGMPKERFSAEFPKEGPSILRIQQVVRGDSAAYFCASSRIIAGRTEAFFGQGTRLTVV.

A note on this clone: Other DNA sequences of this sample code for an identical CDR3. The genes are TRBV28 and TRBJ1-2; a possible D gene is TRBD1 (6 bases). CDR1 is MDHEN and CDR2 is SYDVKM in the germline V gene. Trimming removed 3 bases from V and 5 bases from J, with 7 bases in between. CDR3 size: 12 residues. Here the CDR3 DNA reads TGTGCCAGCAGTTTGCAGGGGTATGGCTACACCTTC. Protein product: CASSLQGYGYTF.

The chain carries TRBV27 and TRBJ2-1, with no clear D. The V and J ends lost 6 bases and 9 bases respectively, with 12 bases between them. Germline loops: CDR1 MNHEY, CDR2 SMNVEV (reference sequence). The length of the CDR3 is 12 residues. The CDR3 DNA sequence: TGTGCCAGCAGCCGCACAGTGGGTGAGCAGTTCTTC. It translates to CASSRTVGEQFF.

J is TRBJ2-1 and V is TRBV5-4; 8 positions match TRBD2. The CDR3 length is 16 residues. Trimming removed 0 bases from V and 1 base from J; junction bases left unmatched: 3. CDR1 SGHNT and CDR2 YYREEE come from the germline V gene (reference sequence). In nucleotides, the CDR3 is TGTGCCAGCAGCTTGGCGGCGGGAGGATCCTACAATGAGCAGTTCTTC. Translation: CASSLAAGGSYNEQFF.

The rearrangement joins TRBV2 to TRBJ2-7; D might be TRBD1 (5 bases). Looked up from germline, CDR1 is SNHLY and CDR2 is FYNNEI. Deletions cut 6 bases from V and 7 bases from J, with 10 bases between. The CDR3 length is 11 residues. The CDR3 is CASRMYREQYF. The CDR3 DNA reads TGTGCCAGCAGGATGTACAGGGAGCAGTACTTC.

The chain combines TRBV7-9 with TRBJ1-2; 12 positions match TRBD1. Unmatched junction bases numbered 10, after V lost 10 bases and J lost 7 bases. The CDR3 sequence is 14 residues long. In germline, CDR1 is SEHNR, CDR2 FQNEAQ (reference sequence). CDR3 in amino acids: CATEPGQGAFGYTF. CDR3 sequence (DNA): TGTGCCACTGAGCCGGGACAGGGGGCCTTTGGCTACACCTTC.

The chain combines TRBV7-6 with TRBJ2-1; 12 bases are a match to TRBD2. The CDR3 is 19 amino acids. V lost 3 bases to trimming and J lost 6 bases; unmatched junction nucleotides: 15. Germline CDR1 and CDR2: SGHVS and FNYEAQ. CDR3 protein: CASSLGKTSGSNTGNEQFF. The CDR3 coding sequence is TGTGCCAGCAGCTTGGGGAAGACTAGCGGGAGCAATACTGGCAATGAGCAGTTCTTC.

CDR3 in DNA: TGTGCCAGCAGTTTGAGCCAGGCTAATGAAAAACTGTTTTTT. Its translation is CASSLSQANEKLFF. The chain couples TRBV27 to TRBJ1-4; D is unclear. CDR1 and CDR2 (germline): MNHEY, SMNVEV (reference sequence). V was shortened by 3 bases and J by 3 bases, with 8 bases between the two germline ends. The CDR3 has 14 amino acids. Together with reference TRBV27 and TRBJ1-4, the CDR3 gives the full variable domain: EAQVTQNPRYLITVTGKKLTVTCSQNMNHEYMSWYRQDPGLGLRQIYYSMNVEVTDKGDVPEGYKVSRKEKRNFPLILESPSPNQTSLYFCASSLSQANEKLFFGSGTQLSVL.

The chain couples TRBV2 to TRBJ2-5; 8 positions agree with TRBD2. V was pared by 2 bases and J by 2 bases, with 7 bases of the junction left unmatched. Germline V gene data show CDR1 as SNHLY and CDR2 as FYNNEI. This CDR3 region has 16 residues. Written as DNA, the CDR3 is TGTGCCAGCAGTGAATATGGACTAGCACTTCAAGAGACCCAGTACTTC. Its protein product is CASSEYGLALQETQYF.

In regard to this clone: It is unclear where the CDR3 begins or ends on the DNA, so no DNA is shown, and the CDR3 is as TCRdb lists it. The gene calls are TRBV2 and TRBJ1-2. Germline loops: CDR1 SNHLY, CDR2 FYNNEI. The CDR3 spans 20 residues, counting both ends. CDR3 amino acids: CASSEALRAGEGWNSGGYTF.

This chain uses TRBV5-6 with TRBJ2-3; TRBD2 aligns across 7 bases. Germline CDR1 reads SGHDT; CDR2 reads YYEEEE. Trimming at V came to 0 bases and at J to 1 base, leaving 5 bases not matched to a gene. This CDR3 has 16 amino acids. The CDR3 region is CASSLEASGRTDTQYF. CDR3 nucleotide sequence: TGTGCCAGCAGCTTGGAGGCTAGCGGCCGCACAGATACGCAGTATTTT.

The DNA for the CDR3 is TGCGCCAGCAGCTTGTCCCTAGCGGTAAGCACAGATACGCAGTATTTT. Encoded protein: CASSLSLAVSTDTQYF. J is TRBJ2-3 and V is TRBV5-1; 7 bases are a match to TRBD2. The V gene end was trimmed by 1 base and the J gene end by 0 bases; junction bases not matched to a gene: 5. The V gene's germline CDR1 is SGHRS and CDR2 YFSETQ. The CDR3 totals 16 residues.

CDR3 coding DNA: TGTGCCAGCAGTAATACCAGGACTAGCGGGAGCTACGAGCAGTACTTC. It is translated as CASSNTRTSGSYEQYF. V is TRBV2 and J is TRBJ2-7, with 13 nucleotides matching TRBD2. V dropped 5 bases and J dropped 3; count of bases not matched to a gene: 7. Germline values: CDR1 SNHLY, CDR2 FYNNEI. The CDR3 sequence is 16 residues long.

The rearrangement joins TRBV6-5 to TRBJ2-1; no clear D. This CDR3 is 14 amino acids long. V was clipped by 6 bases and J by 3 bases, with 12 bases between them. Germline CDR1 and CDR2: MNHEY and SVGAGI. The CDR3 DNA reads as TGTGCCAGCAGATTGGCGGTAATCTACAATGAGCAGTTCTTC. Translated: CASRLAVIYNEQFF.

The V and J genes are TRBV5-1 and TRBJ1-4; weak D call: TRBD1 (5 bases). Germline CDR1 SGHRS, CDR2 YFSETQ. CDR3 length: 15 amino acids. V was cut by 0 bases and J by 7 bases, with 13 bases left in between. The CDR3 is CASSLASRVGEKLFF. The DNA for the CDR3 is TGCGCCAGCAGCTTGGCCAGCAGGGTGGGTGAAAAACTGTTTTTT.

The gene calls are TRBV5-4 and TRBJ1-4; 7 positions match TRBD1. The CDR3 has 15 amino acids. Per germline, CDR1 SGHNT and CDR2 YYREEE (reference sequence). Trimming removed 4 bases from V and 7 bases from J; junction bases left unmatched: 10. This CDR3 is CASSDRTGESEKLFF. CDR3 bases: TGTGCCAGCAGCGATAGAACAGGGGAGAGTGAAAAACTGTTTTTT.

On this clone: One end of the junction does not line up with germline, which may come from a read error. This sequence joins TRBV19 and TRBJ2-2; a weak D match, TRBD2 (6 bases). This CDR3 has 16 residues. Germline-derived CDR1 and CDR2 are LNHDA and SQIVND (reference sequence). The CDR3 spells CASSKDYRLVTGELFF. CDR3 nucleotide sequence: TGTGCTAGTAGTAAGGACTATCGACTAGTCACCGGGGAGCTGTTTTTT.

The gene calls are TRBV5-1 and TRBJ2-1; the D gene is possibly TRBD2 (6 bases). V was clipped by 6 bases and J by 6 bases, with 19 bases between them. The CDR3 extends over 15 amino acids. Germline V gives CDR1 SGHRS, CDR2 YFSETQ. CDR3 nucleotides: TGCGCCAGCACCCCTGACGGGAGCGTGAGCAATGAGCAGTTCTTC. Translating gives CASTPDGSVSNEQFF.

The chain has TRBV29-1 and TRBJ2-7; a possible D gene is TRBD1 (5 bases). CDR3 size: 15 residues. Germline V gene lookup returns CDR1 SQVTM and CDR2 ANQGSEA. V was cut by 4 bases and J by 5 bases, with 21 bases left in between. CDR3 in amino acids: CSVVPLTGPLNEQYF. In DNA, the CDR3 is TGCAGCGTTGTCCCCCTCACAGGCCCCCTGAACGAGCAGTACTTC.

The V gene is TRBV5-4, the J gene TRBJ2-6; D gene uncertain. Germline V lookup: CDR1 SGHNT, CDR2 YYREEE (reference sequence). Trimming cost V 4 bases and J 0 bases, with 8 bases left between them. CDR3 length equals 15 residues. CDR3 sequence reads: CASSLGSSGANVLTF. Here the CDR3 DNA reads TGTGCCAGCAGCCTAGGAAGCTCTGGGGCCAACGTCCTGACTTTC.

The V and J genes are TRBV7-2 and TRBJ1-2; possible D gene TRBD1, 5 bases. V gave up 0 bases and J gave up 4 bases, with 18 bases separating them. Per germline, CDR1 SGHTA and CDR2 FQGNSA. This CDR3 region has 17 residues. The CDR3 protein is CASSLAGLGRGGYGYTF. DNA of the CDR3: TGTGCCAGCAGCTTAGCGGGGTTAGGTAGGGGAGGCTATGGCTACACCTTC.

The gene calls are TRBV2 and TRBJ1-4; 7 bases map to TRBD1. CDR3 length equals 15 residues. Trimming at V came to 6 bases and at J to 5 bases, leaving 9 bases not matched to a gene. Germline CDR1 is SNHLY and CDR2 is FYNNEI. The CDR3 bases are TGTGCCAGCAGAGACAGATGGGACAGCAATGAAAAACTGTTTTTT. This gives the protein CASRDRWDSNEKLFF.

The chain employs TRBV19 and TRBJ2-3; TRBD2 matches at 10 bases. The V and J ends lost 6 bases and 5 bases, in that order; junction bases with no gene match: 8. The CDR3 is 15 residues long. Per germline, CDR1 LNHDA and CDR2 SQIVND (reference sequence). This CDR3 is CASSLGASGGDTQYF. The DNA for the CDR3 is TGTGCCAGTAGCTTGGGGGCTAGCGGGGGAGATACGCAGTATTTT.

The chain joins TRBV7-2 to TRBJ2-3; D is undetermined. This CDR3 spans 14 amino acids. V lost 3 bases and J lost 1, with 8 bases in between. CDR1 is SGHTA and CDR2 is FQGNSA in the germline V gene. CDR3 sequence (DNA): TGTGCCAGCAGCTTTAGCAGAGGCACAGATACGCAGTATTTT. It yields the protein CASSFSRGTDTQYF.

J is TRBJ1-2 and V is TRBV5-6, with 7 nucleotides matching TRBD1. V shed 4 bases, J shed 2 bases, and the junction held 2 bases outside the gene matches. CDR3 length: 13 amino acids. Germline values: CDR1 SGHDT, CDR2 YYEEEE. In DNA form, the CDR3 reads TGTGCCAGCAGCCGGGACAGAAACTATGGCTACACCTTC. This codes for CASSRDRNYGYTF.